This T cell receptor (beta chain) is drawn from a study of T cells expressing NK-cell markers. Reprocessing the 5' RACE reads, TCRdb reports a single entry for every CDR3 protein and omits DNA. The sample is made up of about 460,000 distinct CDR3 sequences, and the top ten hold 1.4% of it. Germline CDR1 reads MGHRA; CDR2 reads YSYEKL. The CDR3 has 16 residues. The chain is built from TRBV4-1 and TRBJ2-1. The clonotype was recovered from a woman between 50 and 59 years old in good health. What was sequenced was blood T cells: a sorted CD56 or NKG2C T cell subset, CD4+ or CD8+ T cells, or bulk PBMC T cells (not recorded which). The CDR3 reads CASSQEERPAYNEQFF.